This T cell receptor (beta chain) came from a study of human T cells and chemical hapten exposure. Whole-study context: Patients got weekly scalp diphenylcyclopropenone doses over the approximately 25-week study.

The time point is: pre-sensitization, week 0. Treatment meaning: therapeutic diphenylcyclopropenone sensitization with weekly scalp DPC. The CDR3 totals 13 residues. Per germline, CDR1 MDHEN and CDR2 SYDVKM. The germline V and J ends were trimmed by 7 bases and 7 bases, with 16 bases remaining between them. TCRdb passed the RACE reads through MiXCR, listing each CDR3 protein once. The sample holds approximately 180,000 distinct CDR3 sequences, roughly 30% seen once. This TCR was recovered from a young woman with alopecia areata. Some clones in this sample may be carry-over from other donors' samples. This rearrangement joins TRBV28 to TRBJ1-1; D is uncertain. Sequencing was performed on whole blood, taken in connection with sensitization to the hapten diphenylcyclopropenone (DPC). As DNA, the CDR3 is TGTGCCAGCACCCCGGACCTTCTGAGTGAAGCTTTCTTT. Its translation is CASTPDLLSEAFF.